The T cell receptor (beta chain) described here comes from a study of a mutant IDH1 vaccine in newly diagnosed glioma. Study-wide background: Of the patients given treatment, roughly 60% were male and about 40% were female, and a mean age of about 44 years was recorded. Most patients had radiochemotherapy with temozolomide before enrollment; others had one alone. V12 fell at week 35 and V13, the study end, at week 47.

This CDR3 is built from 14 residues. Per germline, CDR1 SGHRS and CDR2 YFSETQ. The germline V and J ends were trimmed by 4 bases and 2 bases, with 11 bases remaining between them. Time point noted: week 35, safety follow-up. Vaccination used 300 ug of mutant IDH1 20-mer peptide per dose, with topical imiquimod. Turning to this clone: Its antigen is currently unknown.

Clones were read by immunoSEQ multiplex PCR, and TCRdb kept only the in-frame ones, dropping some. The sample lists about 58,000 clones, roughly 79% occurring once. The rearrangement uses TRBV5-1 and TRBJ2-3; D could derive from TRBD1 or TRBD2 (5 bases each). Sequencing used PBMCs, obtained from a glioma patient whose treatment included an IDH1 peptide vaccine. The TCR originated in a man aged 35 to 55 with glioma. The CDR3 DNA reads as TGCGCCAGCAGCCCCGGGACGGCCACAGATACGCAGTATTTT. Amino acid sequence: CASSPGTATDTQYF. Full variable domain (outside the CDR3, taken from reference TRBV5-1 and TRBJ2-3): KAGVTQTPRYLIKTRGQQVTLSCSPISGHRSVSWYQQTPGQGLQFLFEYFSETQRNKGNFPGRFSGRQFSNSRSEMNVSTLELGDSALYLCASSPGTATDTQYFGPGTRLTVL.